This T cell receptor beta chain was sequenced for a study of blood T cell repertoires in COVID-19. Produced via immunoSEQ multiplex PCR; TCRdb's table is partial and in-frame only. Of 64,000 or so clones in the sample, around four fifths were seen once. This clone has a handful of counts. The V gene lost 0 bases and the J gene lost 8 bases, with 10 bases spanning the gap. The CDR3 is 13 residues long. The germline CDR1 and CDR2 sequences are SGHTA and FQGNSA. The receptor was derived from a man at least 80 years old with acute or convalescent COVID-19. The chain carries TRBV7-2 and TRBJ1-1, with unresolved D. Source material: peripheral blood. The CDR3 is CASSLAVGGEAFF. CDR3 in DNA: TGTGCCAGCAGCTTAGCGGTGGGAGGGGAAGCTTTCTTT.